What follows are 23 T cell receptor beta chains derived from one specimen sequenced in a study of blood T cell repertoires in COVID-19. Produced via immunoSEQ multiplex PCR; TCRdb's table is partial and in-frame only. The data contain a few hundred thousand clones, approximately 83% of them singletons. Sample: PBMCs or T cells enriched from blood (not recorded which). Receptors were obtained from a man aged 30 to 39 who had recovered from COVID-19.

The CDR3 protein is CASSEGLHTEAFF. The CDR3 region has the DNA TGTGCCAGCAGTGAGGGCCTTCACACTGAAGCTTTCTTT. The chain is built from TRBV6-1 and TRBJ1-1; no clear D gene. The germline V and J ends were trimmed by 3 bases and 3 bases, with 8 bases remaining between them. The CDR3 sequence is 13 residues long. In germline, CDR1 is MNHNS, CDR2 SASEGT.

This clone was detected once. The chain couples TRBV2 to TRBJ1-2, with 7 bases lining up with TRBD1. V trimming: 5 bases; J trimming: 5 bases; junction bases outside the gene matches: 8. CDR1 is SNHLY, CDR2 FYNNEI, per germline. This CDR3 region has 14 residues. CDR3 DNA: TGTGCCAGCAGTCCCCGGGACAGATTTTATGGCTACACCTTC. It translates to CASSPRDRFYGYTF.

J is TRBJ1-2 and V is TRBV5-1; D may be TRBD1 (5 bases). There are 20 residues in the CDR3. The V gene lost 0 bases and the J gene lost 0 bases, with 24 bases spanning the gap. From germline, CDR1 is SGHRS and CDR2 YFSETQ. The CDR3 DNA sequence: TGCGCCAGCAGCTTGGTAATGGGGAGAGGCGGGACGTCTCCTAACTATGGCTACACCTTC. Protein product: CASSLVMGRGGTSPNYGYTF.

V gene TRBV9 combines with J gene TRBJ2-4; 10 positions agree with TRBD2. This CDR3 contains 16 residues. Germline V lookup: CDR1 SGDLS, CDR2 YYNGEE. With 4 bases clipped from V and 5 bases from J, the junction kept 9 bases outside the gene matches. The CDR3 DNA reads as TGTGCCAGCAGCCCCACTAGCGGGGCCGGGGAAAACATTCAGTACTTC. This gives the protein CASSPTSGAGENIQYF.

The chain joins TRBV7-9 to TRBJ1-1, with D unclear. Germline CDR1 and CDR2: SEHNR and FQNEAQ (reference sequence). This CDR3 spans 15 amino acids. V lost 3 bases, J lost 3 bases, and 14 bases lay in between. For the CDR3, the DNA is TGTGCCAGCAGCTTTCTCGAGGGTTTGGACACTGAAGCTTTCTTT. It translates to CASSFLEGLDTEAFF.

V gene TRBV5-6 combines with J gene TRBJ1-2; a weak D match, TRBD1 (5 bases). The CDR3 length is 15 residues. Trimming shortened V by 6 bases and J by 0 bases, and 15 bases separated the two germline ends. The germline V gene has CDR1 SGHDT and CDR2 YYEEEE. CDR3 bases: TGTGCCAGCAAGGCGGGCGGGGGAGCTAACTATGGCTACACCTTC. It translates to CASKAGGGANYGYTF.

The CDR3 here is CASSEGGSHQPQHF. The CDR3 region has the DNA TGCGCCAGCAGTGAGGGAGGGTCTCATCAGCCCCAGCATTTT. This sequence joins TRBV10-1 and TRBJ1-5; D ambiguous. CDR3 length equals 14 residues. Deletions cut 2 bases from V and 5 bases from J, with 10 bases between. Germline V gene sequence: CDR1 WNHNN, CDR2 SYGVQD (reference sequence).

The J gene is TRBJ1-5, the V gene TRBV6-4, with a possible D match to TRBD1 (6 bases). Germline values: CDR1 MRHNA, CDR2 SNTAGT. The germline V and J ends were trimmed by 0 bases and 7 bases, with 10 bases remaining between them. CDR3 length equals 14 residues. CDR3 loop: CASSDSIGGQPQHF. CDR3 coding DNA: TGTGCCAGCAGTGACTCGATTGGGGGCCAGCCCCAGCATTTT.

CDR3: CASSLVRSTDTQYF. CDR3 DNA sequence: TGCGCCAGCAGCTTGGTTCGTAGCACAGATACGCAGTATTTT. The chain couples TRBV5-1 to TRBJ2-3; D gene unclear. V was clipped by 0 bases and J by 0 bases, with 5 bases between them. The germline V gene has CDR1 SGHRS and CDR2 YFSETQ. This CDR3 has 14 amino acids. The whole variable domain, remainder taken from reference TRBV5-1 and TRBJ2-3, is KAGVTQTPRYLIKTRGQQVTLSCSPISGHRSVSWYQQTPGQGLQFLFEYFSETQRNKGNFPGRFSGRQFSNSRSEMNVSTLELGDSALYLCASSLVRSTDTQYFGPGTRLTVL.

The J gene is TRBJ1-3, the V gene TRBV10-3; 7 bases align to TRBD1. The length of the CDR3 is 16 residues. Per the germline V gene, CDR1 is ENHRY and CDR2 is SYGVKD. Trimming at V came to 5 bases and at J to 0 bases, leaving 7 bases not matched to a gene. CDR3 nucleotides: TGTGCCATCAGTACAGGGGCTACCACCTCTGGAAACACCATATATTTT. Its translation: CAISTGATTSGNTIYF.

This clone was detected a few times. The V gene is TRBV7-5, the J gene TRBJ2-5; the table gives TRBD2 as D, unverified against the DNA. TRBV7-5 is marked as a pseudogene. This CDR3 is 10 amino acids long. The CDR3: CAGRRGTQYF. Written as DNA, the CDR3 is TGTGCCGGGAGGCGAGGGACCCAGTACTTC.

CDR3 protein: CASSMDNPNYGYTF. The CDR3 nucleotides are TGTGCCAGTAGTATGGACAATCCTAACTATGGCTACACCTTC. The rearrangement uses TRBV19 and TRBJ1-2, with D tentatively TRBD1 (5 bases). Trimming took 3 bases from V and 0 from J, leaving 8 bases between them. Per the germline V gene, CDR1 is LNHDA and CDR2 is SQIVND (reference sequence). This CDR3 spans 14 amino acids.

CDR3 region: CAISEFRESYEQYF. In DNA, the CDR3 is TGTGCCATCAGTGAGTTTAGGGAGTCCTACGAGCAGTACTTC. The gene calls are TRBV10-3 and TRBJ2-7, with a tentative D call TRBD2 (5 bases). CDR1 ENHRY and CDR2 SYGVKD come from the germline V gene. This CDR3 has 14 amino acids. V dropped 1 base and J dropped 1 base, with 8 bases sitting between them.

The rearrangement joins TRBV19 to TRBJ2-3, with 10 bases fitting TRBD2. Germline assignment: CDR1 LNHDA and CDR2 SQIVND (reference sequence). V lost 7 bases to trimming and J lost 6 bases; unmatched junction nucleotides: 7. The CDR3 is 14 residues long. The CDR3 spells CASTSGGSTDTQYF. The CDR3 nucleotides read TGTGCCAGTACTAGCGGGGGCAGTACGGATACGCAGTATTTT.

The CDR3 DNA reads as TGTGCCAGCAGCTTGGACATTTACAATGAGCAGTTCTTC. This sequence encodes CASSLDIYNEQFF. The V and J genes are TRBV5-5 and TRBJ2-1; D gene ambiguous. Per germline, CDR1 SGHKS and CDR2 YYEKEE (reference sequence). This CDR3 spans 13 amino acids. V shed 0 bases and J shed 4 bases, with 5 bases lying between them.

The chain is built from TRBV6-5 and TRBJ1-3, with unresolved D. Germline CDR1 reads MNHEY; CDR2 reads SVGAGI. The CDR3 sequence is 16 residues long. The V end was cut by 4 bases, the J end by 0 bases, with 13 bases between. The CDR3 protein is CASSWASDLSGNTIYF. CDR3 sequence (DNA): TGTGCCAGCAGTTGGGCCTCAGATCTCTCTGGAAACACCATATATTTT.

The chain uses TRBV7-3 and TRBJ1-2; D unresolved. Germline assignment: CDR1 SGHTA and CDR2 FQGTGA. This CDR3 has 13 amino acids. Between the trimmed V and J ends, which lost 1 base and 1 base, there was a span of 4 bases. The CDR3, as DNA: TGTGCCAGCAGCTTAAACAGTAACTATGGCTACACCTTC. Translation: CASSLNSNYGYTF.

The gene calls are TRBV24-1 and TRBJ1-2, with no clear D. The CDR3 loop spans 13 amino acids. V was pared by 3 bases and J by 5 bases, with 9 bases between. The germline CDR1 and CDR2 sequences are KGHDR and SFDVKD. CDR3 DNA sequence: TGTGCCACCAGTGATCCTACACAGTATGGCTACACCTTC. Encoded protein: CATSDPTQYGYTF.

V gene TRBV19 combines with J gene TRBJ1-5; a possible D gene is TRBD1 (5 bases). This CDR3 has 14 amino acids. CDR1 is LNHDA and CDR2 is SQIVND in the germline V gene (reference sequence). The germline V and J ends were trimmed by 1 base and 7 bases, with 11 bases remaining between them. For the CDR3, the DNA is TGTGCCAGTAGTATAGTCGGGGGTTGGCAGCCCCAGCATTTT. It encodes CASSIVGGWQPQHF.

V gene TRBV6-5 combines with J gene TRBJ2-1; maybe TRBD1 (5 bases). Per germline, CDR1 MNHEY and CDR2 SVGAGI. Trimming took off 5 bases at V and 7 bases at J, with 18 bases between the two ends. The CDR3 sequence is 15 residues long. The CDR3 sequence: CASSKTFKGPNEQFF. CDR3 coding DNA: TGTGCCAGCAGTAAGACGTTTAAGGGGCCAAATGAGCAGTTCTTC.

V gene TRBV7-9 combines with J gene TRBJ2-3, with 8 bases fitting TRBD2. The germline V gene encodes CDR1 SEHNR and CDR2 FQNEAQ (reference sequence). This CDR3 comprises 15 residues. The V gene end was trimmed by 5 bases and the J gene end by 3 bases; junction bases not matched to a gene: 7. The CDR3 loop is CASSRTSGETDTQYF. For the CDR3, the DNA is TGTGCCAGCAGCCGTACTAGCGGAGAGACAGATACGCAGTATTTT.

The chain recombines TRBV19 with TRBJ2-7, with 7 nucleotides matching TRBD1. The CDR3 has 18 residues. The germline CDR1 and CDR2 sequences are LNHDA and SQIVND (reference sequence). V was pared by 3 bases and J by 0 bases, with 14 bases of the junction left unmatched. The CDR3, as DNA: TGTGCCAGTAGTATGGCCCCTACGTTACAGGGGAGCTCCTACGAGCAGTACTTC. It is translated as CASSMAPTLQGSSYEQYF.

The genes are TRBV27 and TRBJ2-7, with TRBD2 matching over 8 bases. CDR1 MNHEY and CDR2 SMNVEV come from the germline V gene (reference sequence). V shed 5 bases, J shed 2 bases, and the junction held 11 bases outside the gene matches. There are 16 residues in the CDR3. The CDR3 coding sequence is TGTGCCAGCAGTCTTCTTCTCGGTAGCGGGGCCTACGAGCAGTACTTC. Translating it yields CASSLLLGSGAYEQYF.